Below, 21 T cell receptor beta chains from the same sample are listed, as sequenced in a study of T cell changes during pregnancy in multiple sclerosis. The table came from immunoSEQ multiplex PCR; TCRdb's copy has only in-frame clones and leaves some out. The repertoire holds 25,000 to 30,000 clones, with about 84% as singletons. Sample: CD8+ T cells from peripheral blood mononuclear cells, taken after pregnancy. These receptors were taken from a female donor with multiple sclerosis, enrolled in a pregnancy study.

In its sample, this clone was seen once. This chain connects TRBV6-1 to TRBJ2-7; 8 nucleotides align to TRBD1. CDR3 length: 13 residues. J was trimmed by 2 bases and V by 7 bases; bases with no gene match: 4. In germline, CDR1 is MNHNS, CDR2 SASEGT. The CDR3 DNA reads as TGTGCCAGCACCGACAGGGGACCCTACGAGCAGTACTTC. This translates into CASTDRGPYEQYF.

This clone has only one observation. The V and J genes are TRBV29-1 and TRBJ1-3; D gene ambiguous. CDR3 length equals 11 residues. Germline V gives CDR1 SQVTM, CDR2 ANQGSEA. The V and J ends lost 4 bases and 7 bases respectively, with 8 bases between them. For the CDR3, the DNA is TGCAGCGTTGTAGCCAGTAACACCATATATTTT. Its translation is CSVVASNTIYF.

The rearrangement uses TRBV19 and TRBJ2-1; 11 bases align to TRBD2. The CDR3 has 13 residues. V shed 9 bases, J shed 4 bases, and the junction held 2 bases outside the gene matches. Germline V gives CDR1 LNHDA, CDR2 SQIVND (reference sequence). The CDR3 region is CASRLAGYNEQFF. DNA of the CDR3: TGTGCCAGCCGACTAGCGGGGTACAATGAGCAGTTCTTC.

This clone appeared a single time. The chain joins TRBV5-1 to TRBJ2-5; 7 bases match TRBD1. This CDR3 has 14 residues. V lost 3 bases, J lost 2 bases, and 4 bases stayed unmatched. Germline-derived CDR1 and CDR2 are SGHRS and YFSETQ. CDR3 in DNA: TGCGCCAGCAGCTCACAGGGGCAGCAAGAGACCCAGTACTTC. As protein: CASSSQGQQETQYF.

This clone was seen just once. V gene TRBV4-3 combines with J gene TRBJ2-6; TRBD2 agrees at 7 bases. Trimming took 2 bases from V and 1 from J; bases not matched to a gene: 2. This CDR3 is built from 16 residues. Germline loops: CDR1 LGHNA, CDR2 YSLEER. CDR3 nucleotide sequence: TGCGCCAGCAGCCAATTCGGGGGGTCTGGGGCCAACGTCCTGACTTTC. Translating it yields CASSQFGGSGANVLTF.

This clone came up once. The rearrangement uses TRBV5-4 and TRBJ1-2; D call uncertain. The CDR3 is 15 residues long. Germline-derived CDR1 and CDR2 are SGHNT and YYREEE (reference sequence). V lost 0 bases and J lost 2, with 11 bases in between. Here the CDR3 DNA reads TGTGCCAGCAGCTTGGACGGGTTAGACAACTATGGCTACACCTTC. This translates into CASSLDGLDNYGYTF.

This rearrangement joins TRBV13 to TRBJ2-1; perhaps TRBD1 as D (6 bases). The V and J ends lost 8 bases and 3 bases respectively, with 14 bases between them. This CDR3 region has 14 residues. The germline gives CDR1 PRHDT, CDR2 FYEKMQ (reference sequence). The CDR3 region has the DNA TGTGCCAGCTGCCTCAGGGGCGTCTACAATGAGCAGTTCTTC. Protein product: CASCLRGVYNEQFF.

Only a few counts were recorded for this clone. The CDR3 sequence: CASSEELAGAYEQYF. Written as DNA, the CDR3 is TGTGCCAGCAGTGAAGAGTTAGCGGGGGCATACGAGCAGTACTTC. The V and J genes are TRBV6-1 and TRBJ2-7; 9 nucleotides match TRBD2. CDR3 length: 15 residues. Germline CDR1 is MNHNS and CDR2 is SASEGT. Trimming took 1 base from V and 4 from J; bases not matched to a gene: 5.

This chain joins TRBV18 and TRBJ2-7; 9 bases match TRBD2. This CDR3 has 14 residues. The V and J ends lost 4 bases and 2 bases, in that order; junction bases with no gene match: 3. Germline V gene lookup returns CDR1 KGHSH and CDR2 LQKENI. The CDR3 loop is CASSLAGGTYEQYF. In nucleotides, the CDR3 is TGTGCCAGCTCACTGGCGGGGGGGACCTACGAGCAGTACTTC.

This clone came up once. V gene TRBV6-6 combines with J gene TRBJ2-7; no clear D. The CDR3 length is 14 residues. Trimming removed 7 bases from V and 3 bases from J, with 16 bases in between. Germline CDR1 MNHNY, CDR2 SVGAGI (reference sequence). The CDR3 spells CASTDIPYFYEQYF. DNA of the CDR3: TGTGCCAGCACCGACATCCCTTACTTCTACGAGCAGTACTTC.

The sample holds a few counts of this clone. The J gene is TRBJ2-1, the V gene TRBV11-2, with TRBD2 identical over 7 bases. Per germline, CDR1 SGHAT and CDR2 FQNNGV. CDR3 length equals 12 residues. With V trimmed by 2 bases and J by 13 bases, 5 bases remained unmatched. The CDR3 loop is CASSLYVGLQFF. CDR3 in DNA: TGTGCCAGCAGCTTATACGTGGGACTACAGTTCTTC.

A remark on this clone: This may be a read error, as it is one base from a much larger clone. The V call is TRBV6-4, the J call TRBJ2-3, with 9 nucleotides matching TRBD2. This CDR3 spans 15 amino acids. The germline gives CDR1 MRHNA, CDR2 SNTAGT. V lost 0 bases to trimming and J lost 4 bases; unmatched junction nucleotides: 2. The CDR3 here is CASSDSRGGADTQYF. CDR3 nucleotide sequence: TGTGCCAGCAGTGACTCTCGCGGGGGGGCAGATACGCAGTATTTT.

The chain carries TRBV19 and TRBJ1-1; 9 bases align to TRBD1. The CDR3 has 15 residues. Germline loops: CDR1 LNHDA, CDR2 SQIVND (reference sequence). Unmatched junction bases numbered 13, after V lost 4 bases and J lost 10 bases. This CDR3 reads CASSTTWTGETRAFF. The DNA of the CDR3 is TGTGCCAGTAGTACCACCTGGACAGGGGAGACTCGAGCTTTCTTT.

This sequence joins TRBV4-1 and TRBJ1-3; D is possibly TRBD1 (5 bases). Trimming removed 0 bases at V and 0 bases at J, with 12 bases between. CDR3 length equals 17 residues. Germline-derived CDR1 and CDR2 are MGHRA and YSYEKL. Written as DNA, the CDR3 is TGCGCCAGCAGCCAAGATAGGACACTACTCTCTGGAAACACCATATATTTT. Protein: CASSQDRTLLSGNTIYF.

This clone was found a few times. This chain links TRBV9 with TRBJ2-2; 7 bases are shared with TRBD2. The CDR3 covers 14 residues. CDR1 and CDR2 from the germline V gene are SGDLS and YYNGEE. V shed 3 bases, J shed 6 bases, and the junction held 5 bases outside the gene matches. The DNA for the CDR3 is TGTGCCAGCAGCGAGGGAGGGGTTTCCGGGGAGCTGTTTTTT. This gives the protein CASSEGGVSGELFF.

The table lists this clone with many counts. The chain recombines TRBV15 with TRBJ2-2; D uncertain. V was pared by 4 bases and J by 1 base, with 10 bases between. The germline CDR1 and CDR2 sequences are LNHNV and YYDKDF (reference sequence). This CDR3 spans 15 amino acids. CDR3 region: CATSISSMNTGELFF. The CDR3 nucleotides read TGTGCCACCAGCATAAGCTCGATGAACACCGGGGAGCTGTTTTTT.

The V and J genes are TRBV7-6 and TRBJ2-2; 7 bases map to TRBD1. V gave up 3 bases and J gave up 1 base; unmatched junction bases: 14. The CDR3 runs 19 residues. Germline values: CDR1 SGHVS, CDR2 FNYEAQ. The CDR3 sequence is CASSFSLGETGENTGELFF. CDR3 nucleotide sequence: TGTGCCAGCAGCTTTTCCCTAGGAGAAACAGGGGAGAACACCGGGGAGCTGTTTTTT.

V is TRBV4-3 and J is TRBJ1-1; TRBD1 agrees at 8 bases. The CDR3 has 16 amino acids. Germline V gene sequence: CDR1 LGHNA, CDR2 YSLEER. V lost 2 bases and J lost 4; bases outside the gene matches: 9. CDR3 nucleotides: TGCGCCAGCAGCCAAATACAGGGGGGTGGAACCACTGAAGCTTTCTTT. Amino acid sequence: CASSQIQGGGTTEAFF.

The CDR3: CASSQGSGRGRMGTQYF. The CDR3 nucleotides are TGCGCCAGCAGCCAAGGAAGCGGCAGGGGGCGGATGGGTACGCAGTATTTT. This sequence joins TRBV4-3 and TRBJ2-3; 8 nucleotides line up with TRBD1. Germline loops: CDR1 LGHNA, CDR2 YSLEER. This CDR3 has 17 residues. V shed 1 base, J shed 8 bases, and the junction held 14 bases outside the gene matches.

This clone is a singleton in its sample. The genes are TRBV6-5 and TRBJ2-2; the D gene is possibly TRBD1 (6 bases). V was trimmed by 8 bases and J by 0 bases, leaving 10 bases between them. Germline V lookup: CDR1 MNHEY, CDR2 SVGAGI. The length of the CDR3 is 14 residues. The CDR3 region is CASYGQPNTGELFF. CDR3 bases: TGTGCCAGCTACGGACAGCCGAACACCGGGGAGCTGTTTTTT.

This rearrangement joins TRBV10-2 to TRBJ2-1; TRBD2 matches 8 bases. With V trimmed by 3 bases and J by 4 bases, 11 bases remained unmatched. Per the germline V gene, CDR1 is WSHSY and CDR2 is SAAADI. The CDR3 contains 17 residues. The DNA of the CDR3 is TGCGCCAGCAGTGAAGGGCGGGGGGCTGAGTTTTACAATGAGCAGTTCTTC. Translated: CASSEGRGAEFYNEQFF.